These 21 T cell receptor beta chains share one sample of origin, sequenced in a study of cytomegalovirus exposure and HLA in healthy donors. The PCR made use of 60 Vbeta and 13 Jbeta primers. TCRdb's table, derived via immunoSEQ multiplex PCR, lists solely in-frame clones and lacks some. The table lists about 100,000 clones, roughly 77% of them singletons. The sample was PBMCs. These receptors originate from a woman in her forties or fifties in good health and CMV-seropositive.

This clone is a singleton in its sample. CDR3 DNA sequence: TGTGCCAGTAGTATCCTGGCAGGGGCTCCAGGGCCCCAGCATTTT. Its translation: CASSILAGAPGPQHF. V and J are TRBV19 and TRBJ1-5, with D possibly being TRBD1 (6 bases). With 3 bases removed from V and 9 bases from J, the gap between germline ends came to 18 bases. This CDR3 contains 15 residues. Germline loops: CDR1 LNHDA, CDR2 SQIVND (reference sequence).

The chain carries TRBV23-1 and TRBJ1-4, with 11 bases that match TRBD1. TRBV23-1 qualifies as an ORF whose function is uncertain. This CDR3 comprises 17 residues. The V and J ends lost 10 bases and 1 base, in that order; junction bases with no gene match: 11. The chain's CDR3 is CATPRTGGVVTNEKLFF. The CDR3 region has the DNA TGCGCCACCCCCCGGACAGGGGGCGTCGTAACTAATGAAAAACTGTTTTTT.

The rearrangement uses TRBV27 and TRBJ2-1; D perhaps matches TRBD2 (6 bases). From germline, CDR1 is MNHEY and CDR2 SMNVEV (reference sequence). The CDR3 runs to 15 residues. Deletions cut 6 bases from V and 5 bases from J, with 17 bases between. The DNA for the CDR3 is TGTGCCAGCAGAATAATTAGCGGAGCCCACAATGAGCAGTTCTTC. This sequence encodes CASRIISGAHNEQFF.

The V and J genes are TRBV7-9 and TRBJ2-5, with TRBD2 as a possible D gene (5 bases). The DNA matches TRBJ2-7 better at its end, which makes the J call doubtful. Germline V lookup: CDR1 SEHNR, CDR2 FQNEAQ (reference sequence). The CDR3 is 12 amino acids. The CDR3 region is CASGSISYEQYF. The CDR3 DNA reads as TGTGCCAGCGGGAGTATATCCTACGAGCAGTACTTC.

The V gene is TRBV30, the J gene TRBJ2-2; D call uncertain. Trimming took off 2 bases at V and 8 bases at J, with 6 bases between the two ends. The CDR3 covers 11 residues. Germline V CDR1 and CDR2: GTSNPN, SVGIG (reference sequence). CDR3: CAWSPLGELFF. The CDR3 region has the DNA TGTGCCTGGAGTCCGTTAGGGGAGCTGTTTTTT.

V gene TRBV5-1 combines with J gene TRBJ1-1; 9 bases map to TRBD1. V shed 5 bases and J 1 base; nucleotides not matched to a gene: 6. CDR1 and CDR2 from the germline V gene are SGHRS and YFSETQ. The CDR3 runs 15 residues. The CDR3 coding sequence is TGCGCCAGCAGTTATGGACAGGGGCGGAACACTGAAGCTTTCTTT. Protein product: CASSYGQGRNTEAFF. The complete variable domain, with remaining parts taken from reference TRBV5-1 and TRBJ1-1, reads KAGVTQTPRYLIKTRGQQVTLSCSPISGHRSVSWYQQTPGQGLQFLFEYFSETQRNKGNFPGRFSGRQFSNSRSEMNVSTLELGDSALYLCASSYGQGRNTEAFFGQGTRLTVV.

This clone was counted once. The CDR3 DNA sequence: TGTGCCAGCAGCCCCAGGGTCCGAAGCTACGAGCAGTACTTC. This sequence encodes CASSPRVRSYEQYF. This chain links TRBV7-9 with TRBJ2-7; D may be TRBD1 (5 bases). This CDR3 is built from 14 residues. In germline, CDR1 is SEHNR, CDR2 FQNEAQ (reference sequence). V lost 5 bases to trimming and J lost 3 bases, with 14 bases between them.

The chain combines TRBV30 with TRBJ1-3, with D hard to call. This CDR3 spans 13 amino acids. Per the germline V gene, CDR1 is GTSNPN and CDR2 is SVGIG (reference sequence). The V end was cut by 5 bases, the J end by 0 bases, with 8 bases between. The CDR3 region is CAWSRFSGNTIYF. The CDR3 DNA reads TGTGCCTGGTCCCGGTTCTCTGGAAACACCATATATTTT.

V gene TRBV5-1 combines with J gene TRBJ2-7; weak D call: TRBD1 (5 bases). The V gene's germline CDR1 is SGHRS and CDR2 YFSETQ. Deletions cut 3 bases from V and 1 base from J, with 11 bases between. The CDR3 consists of 14 residues. Written as DNA, the CDR3 is TGCGCCAGCAGCTCAGGGCGCGGTTCCTACGAGCAGTACTTC. This sequence encodes CASSSGRGSYEQYF.

The rearrangement joins TRBV6-5 to TRBJ2-5; no firm D call. Germline-derived CDR1 and CDR2 are MNHEY and SVGAGI. Trimming removed 0 bases from V and 5 bases from J, with 10 bases in between. This CDR3 is 14 amino acids long. In nucleotides, the CDR3 is TGTGCCAGCAGTTACTCCACAGCCCGGGAGACCCAGTACTTC. This codes for CASSYSTARETQYF.

The rearrangement joins TRBV19 to TRBJ2-1; 10 bases are a match to TRBD2. Trimming cost V 2 bases and J 3 bases; bases outside gene matches: 4. This CDR3 spans 16 amino acids. Germline V CDR1 and CDR2: LNHDA, SQIVND (reference sequence). The CDR3 loop is CASSIWTSGFYNEQFF. CDR3 nucleotide sequence: TGTGCCAGTAGTATATGGACTAGCGGTTTCTACAATGAGCAGTTCTTC.

In this sample, this clone turned up a few times. The J gene is TRBJ2-7, the V gene TRBV9; TRBD2 matches 9 bases. Trimming at V came to 0 bases and at J to 3 bases, leaving 4 bases not matched to a gene. The CDR3 runs 15 residues. Germline values: CDR1 SGDLS, CDR2 YYNGEE. The DNA of the CDR3 is TGTGCCAGCAGCGTAGATCCTAGCGGGATCTACGAGCAGTACTTC. Translating gives CASSVDPSGIYEQYF.

V and J are TRBV7-6 and TRBJ1-4, with TRBD1 identical over 10 bases. The CDR3 length is 15 residues. The germline V gene encodes CDR1 SGHVS and CDR2 FNYEAQ. Trimming at V came to 1 base and at J to 4 bases, leaving 0 bases not matched to a gene. The CDR3 region has the DNA TGTGCCAGCAGCTTAGGGACAGGGGGTAATGAAAAACTGTTTTTT. This gives the protein CASSLGTGGNEKLFF. The whole variable domain, remainder taken from reference TRBV7-6 and TRBJ1-4, is GAGVSQSPRYKVTKRGQDVALRCDPISGHVSLYWYRQALGQGPEFLTYFNYEAQQDKSGLPNDRFSAERPEGSISTLTIQRTEQRDSAMYRCASSLGTGGNEKLFFGSGTQLSVL.

This chain joins TRBV5-1 and TRBJ2-5; D not certain. V shed 5 bases and J shed 2 bases, with 7 bases lying between them. This CDR3 is built from 12 residues. Germline CDR1 reads SGHRS; CDR2 reads YFSETQ. The DNA for the CDR3 is TGCGCCAGCAGGGTGGCTCAAGAGACCCAGTACTTC. This translates into CASRVAQETQYF.

This clone was seen only once. The chain carries TRBV27 and TRBJ2-1; D perhaps matches TRBD1 (8 bases). CDR1 and CDR2 from the germline V gene are MNHEY and SMNVEV (reference sequence). V gave up 5 bases and J gave up 9 bases, with 14 bases separating them. The length of the CDR3 is 13 residues. CDR3 region: CASSITGGGEQFF. CDR3 DNA sequence: TGTGCCAGCAGTATAACAGGGGGGGGTGAGCAGTTCTTC.

The DNA of the CDR3 is TGTGCCAGCAGCTCTGAGGGAGTTAATGGCTACACCTTC. Amino acids: CASSSEGVNGYTF. The chain combines TRBV9 with TRBJ1-2; D unresolved. V was clipped by 4 bases and J by 6 bases, with 13 bases between them. CDR3 size: 13 residues. Germline V lookup: CDR1 SGDLS, CDR2 YYNGEE.

This clone was recorded only once. The genes are TRBV5-1 and TRBJ1-1; the match to TRBD1 covers 11 bases. The J segment lost 4 bases and the V segment lost 0 bases, leaving 5 bases of the junction unmatched. CDR1 SGHRS and CDR2 YFSETQ come from the germline V gene. The CDR3 runs to 16 residues. CDR3 DNA sequence: TGCGCCAGCAGCTTGGGGACAGGGGGCGCGGTCACTGAAGCTTTCTTT. This sequence encodes CASSLGTGGAVTEAFF.

This chain joins TRBV30 and TRBJ1-4; possible D gene TRBD1, 6 bases. Germline CDR1 and CDR2: GTSNPN and SVGIG (reference sequence). The CDR3 is made up of 15 amino acids. V gave up 1 base and J gave up 4 bases, with 13 bases separating them. CDR3 amino acids: CAWSGRTVHNEKLFF. The CDR3 DNA reads as TGTGCCTGGAGTGGGAGGACAGTACATAATGAAAAACTGTTTTTT.

The rearrangement joins TRBV6-5 to TRBJ2-7; no clear D gene. CDR3 length: 14 amino acids. Deletions cut 0 bases from V and 6 bases from J, with 12 bases between. Germline values: CDR1 MNHEY, CDR2 SVGAGI. The DNA of the CDR3 is TGTGCCAGCAGTTACTCGATCGGTTCGGGCGAGCAGTACTTC. Translated, it gives CASSYSIGSGEQYF.

This chain connects TRBV14 to TRBJ1-5; a possible D gene is TRBD1 (5 bases). Trimming pared 3 bases from V and 2 bases from J, leaving 8 bases between. The CDR3 is made up of 14 amino acids. CDR1 and CDR2 from the germline V gene are SGHDN and FVKESK. CDR3 sequence reads: CASSQGLGNQPQHF. CDR3 coding DNA: TGTGCCAGCAGCCAGGGGCTCGGCAATCAGCCCCAGCATTTT.

V is TRBV6-5 and J is TRBJ1-2; D gene uncertain. The V gene's germline CDR1 is MNHEY and CDR2 SVGAGI. The CDR3 runs 14 residues. Between the trimmed V and J ends, which lost 2 bases and 8 bases, there was a span of 15 bases. CDR3 DNA sequence: TGTGCCAGCAGTTACGGGCCCAACAAGAGCGGCTACACCTTC. This codes for CASSYGPNKSGYTF.